The clone carrying this TCR beta chain was recorded at least ten times. What it binds is unknown. These data come from a study of T cells after yellow fever vaccination. About the study: Fractions with few cells were prepared using SMART-Seq v4 Ultra Low Input.

Study results and caveats: Most clones from primary vaccination were detected again post-booster (roughly 95% CD4, about 88% CD8). Shared CD4/CD8 clonotypes were a small share, likely from convergent recombination.

TCRdb called the 5' RACE reads again in MiXCR, with one record for every CDR3 protein. Seen here are 350,000 or so distinct CDR3 sequences, 8% to 9.5% observed once, and the top ten hold 17%. Trimming removed 1 base from V and 3 bases from J; junction bases left unmatched: 5. The CDR3 contains 15 residues. Germline V gives CDR1 DFQATT, CDR2 SNEGSKA (reference sequence). The sequence derives from a young man who received the YFV17D yellow fever vaccine. The J gene is TRBJ2-3, the V gene TRBV20-1; TRBD2 aligns across 9 bases. The starting material was PBMCs, obtained about 49 days after the first yellow fever vaccination. CDR3 coding DNA: TGCAGTGCTAGAGTTGGTAGCGGGGGAACAGATACGCAGTATTTT. It yields the protein CSARVGSGGTDTQYF.